A selection of T cell receptor beta chains follows, all from one sample in a study of T cells in Graves' hyperthyroidism and ophthalmopathy. Each CDR3 protein gets one entry after TCRdb re-called the multiplex PCR reads with MiXCR. Here the sample spans 300,000 or so distinct CDR3 sequences, 15% to 20% being singletons. Sample: blood. Receptor source: a woman between 45 and 60 years old with Graves' hyperthyroidism. CDR3s include the opening cysteine and the closing phenylalanine or tryptophan. The D gene is left open where the match is weak. Where a row states a size, it is once, few, many or the class of an expanded clone; other rows omit it.

>TRBJ2-1|NA|NA|TRBV11-1
TGTGCCAGCAGCTTAGGGACACCGGATGAGCAGTTCTTC
CASSLGTPDEQFF
>TRBJ1-1|NA|many|TRBV20-1
TGCAGTGCTAGAGATCCACTTCAGGGCACTGAAGCTTTCTTT
CSARDPLQGTEAFF
>TRBJ2-2|NA|NA|TRBV5-1
TGCGCCAGCAGCTTGGGACACGTTAACACCGGGGAGCTGTTTTTT
CASSLGHVNTGELFF
>TRBJ1-5|NA|many|TRBV11-2
TGTGCCAGCAGTCATCCGGGACCGGGGCAGCCCCAGCATTTT
CASSHPGPGQPQHF
>TRBJ2-1|NA|few|TRBV5-4
TGTGCCAGCGGACTCCGGACTGGGCCTTTCGGGAATGAGCAGTTCTTC
CASGLRTGPFGNEQFF
>TRBJ2-3|NA|NA|TRBV24-1
TGTGCCACCAGTGCTCCTAGCACAGATACGCAGTATTTT
CATSAPSTDTQYF
>TRBJ1-1|NA|many|TRBV7-2
TGTGCCAGCAGCTTAGTGGGGGCTGGGAGCACTGAAGCTTTCTTT
CASSLVGAGSTEAFF
>TRBJ2-1|NA|NA|TRBV6-1
TGTGCCAGCAGTAAAGCGCACAATGAGCAGTTCTTC
CASSKAHNEQFF
>TRBJ2-2|NA|NA|TRBV20-1
TGCAGTGCCAGAAGAACTGCGGGCACCGGGGAGCTGTTTTTT
CSARRTAGTGELFF
>TRBJ2-3|NA|NA|TRBV4-1
TGCGCCAGCAGCCAAGATCGGGCGGCTACTAGCACAGATACGCAGTATTTT
CASSQDRAATSTDTQYF
>TRBJ2-5|NA|many|TRBV2
TGTGCCAGCAGTGAAGGGACCGGCGGCTGGGAGACCCAGTACTTC
CASSEGTGGWETQYF
>TRBJ2-1|NA|many|TRBV5-4
TGTGCCAGCAGCTTCTCCAACAATGAGCAGTTCTTC
CASSFSNNEQFF
>TRBJ1-5|NA|few|TRBV7-8
TGTGCCAGCAGCTTAGTTGTTGATCAGCCCCAGCATTTT
CASSLVVDQPQHF
>TRBJ2-3|TRBD2|many|TRBV11-3
TGTGCCAGCAGCGCCGGGACTAGCGGCACAGATACGCAGTATTTT
CASSAGTSGTDTQYF
>TRBJ2-3|NA|NA|TRBV20-1
TGCAGTGCCACTAGCACAGGGGAGTGGACGCAGTATTTT
CSATSTGEWTQYF
>TRBJ1-2|TRBD1|many|TRBV11-1
TGTGCCAGCAGCCTCGACAGGGCGGGCTATGGCTACACCTTC
CASSLDRAGYGYTF
>TRBJ2-7|NA|NA|TRBV11-3
TGTGCCAGCAGTGCAGGGCGAAGCTCCTACGAGCAGTACTTC
CASSAGRSSYEQYF
>TRBJ1-1|TRBD1|NA|TRBV29-1
TGCAGCGGCGGACAGGGGGCGAATGAAGCTTTCTTT
CSGGQGANEAFF
>TRBJ1-4|NA|NA|TRBV7-9
TGTGCCAGCAGCTTATGGGGTTCCGAAAAACTGTTTTTT
CASSLWGSEKLFF
>TRBJ2-3|NA|many|TRBV18
TGTGCCAGCTCACGGTCTAACACAGATACGCAGTATTTT
CASSRSNTDTQYF
>TRBJ1-1|NA|few|TRBV20-1
TGCAGTGCCCTGAGGCCCCCTCAGAACACTGAAGCTTTCTTT
CSALRPPQNTEAFF
>TRBJ2-1|TRBD2|many|TRBV11-2
TGTGCCAGCAGCCCTAGTCTCGGACTAGCGGGAGGGCCCCGCAATGAGCAGTTCTTC
CASSPSLGLAGGPRNEQFF
>TRBJ2-2|TRBD1|few|TRBV9
TGTGCCAGCAGCGTACGGACAGGGGGCGGGGAGCTGTTTTTT
CASSVRTGGGELFF
>TRBJ1-6|NA|NA|TRBV2
TGTGCCAGCAGTGAAAGGAATTCACCCCTCCACTTT
CASSERNSPLHF
>TRBJ2-3|TRBD2|many|TRBV5-1
TGCGCCAGCAGCTTGGCTACGGGGGGGCCGACAGATACGCAGTATTTT
CASSLATGGPTDTQYF
>TRBJ2-1|NA|NA|TRBV15
TGTGCCACCAGCAGGGGCCCCCCCCCGCAGTTCTTC
CATSRGPPPQFF
>TRBJ1-1|TRBD1|NA|TRBV6-1
TGTGCCAGCAGCCGTGACAGGGACGAAGCTTTCTTT
CASSRDRDEAFF
>TRBJ2-3|NA|many|TRBV7-8
TGTGCCAGCAGCTTAGCAGGGCCTGCTGAAGATACGCAGTATTTT
CASSLAGPAEDTQYF
>TRBJ1-1|NA|NA|TRBV12-3/TRBV12-4
TGTGCCAGCAGTTTAGTGGCAGTTACTGGTGAAGCTTTCTTT
CASSLVAVTGEAFF
>TRBJ2-5|NA|few|TRBV4-3
TGCGCCAGCAGCCAAGGGGCTGAGGAGACCCAGTACTTC
CASSQGAEETQYF
>TRBJ1-6|NA|many|TRBV20-1
TGCAGTGCTAGAGAACGGACAGCCTTCAATTCACCCCTCCACTTT
CSARERTAFNSPLHF
>TRBJ2-5|NA|many|TRBV20-1
TGCAGTGCTAGTTCGTTTAGCGTTGGGGAGACCCAGTACTTC
CSASSFSVGETQYF
>TRBJ2-7|TRBD2|few|TRBV5-1
TGCGCCAGCAGCTTGGCCGGGCTAGCGGGAGGGACCTACGAGCAGTACTTC
CASSLAGLAGGTYEQYF
>TRBJ1-4|TRBD1|few|TRBV15
TGTGCCACCAGCAGCCAGGGGGCCCTTAATGAAAAACTGTTTTTT
CATSSQGALNEKLFF
>TRBJ1-5|NA|many|TRBV6-6
TGTGCCAGCAGTTACCGCAGGGGTGGGCCCCAGCATTTT
CASSYRRGGPQHF
>TRBJ2-4|TRBD1|NA|TRBV4-1
TGCGCCAGCAGCCATCTCTTCAAGGGGGCGGAAGAAAACATTCAGTACTTC
CASSHLFKGAEENIQYF
>TRBJ1-1|NA|many|TRBV11-1
TGTGCCAGCAGCTTGAATTCGGACCGCCAAGCTTTCTTT
CASSLNSDRQAFF
>TRBJ2-5|TRBD1|many|TRBV28
TGTGCCAGCAGCTTACGAGGGGGCACGGAGACCCAGTACTTC
CASSLRGGTETQYF
>TRBJ2-5|NA|many|TRBV28
TGTGCCAGCAGTTTTTTACAGGGAGGGTTGGAGACCCAGTACTTC
CASSFLQGGLETQYF
>TRBJ2-7|NA|NA|TRBV20-1
TGCAGTGCTCCCTTTGGGCCGGGGGCCTACGAGCAGTACTTC
CSAPFGPGAYEQYF
>TRBJ2-7|TRBD2|few|TRBV10-2
TGCGCCAGCAGTGAGGTCGGGCTAGCGGGAATCGTTATCTCCTACGAGCAGTACTTC
CASSEVGLAGIVISYEQYF
>TRBJ2-5|NA|few|TRBV4-1
TGCGCCAGCAGCCGCGGGGTAGAGGTCCAAGAGACCCAGTACTTC
CASSRGVEVQETQYF
>TRBJ2-5|NA|few|TRBV7-2
TGTGCCAGCAGCTCCCTTATGGGAGAGACCCAGTACTTC
CASSSLMGETQYF
>TRBJ1-5|NA|few|TRBV27
TGTGCCAGCAGTTGGGCAGGGGCAAATCAGCCCCAGCATTTT
CASSWAGANQPQHF
>TRBJ2-3|TRBD2|NA|TRBV3-1
TGTGCCAGCAGCCAATGGACTAGCGGGGGAGCCACAGATACGCAGTATTTT
CASSQWTSGGATDTQYF
>TRBJ2-5|NA|NA|TRBV6-1
TGTGCCAGCAGTTTAACCCTGGGGGCAGAGACCCAGTACTTC
CASSLTLGAETQYF
>TRBJ1-2|TRBD1|NA|TRBV2
TGTGCCAGCAAGGGGACAGGGGACGCCGGCTACACCTTC
CASKGTGDAGYTF
>TRBJ1-1|TRBD1|many|TRBV12-5
TGTGCTAGTGGTTTGTACTTCGGAAGGGCAGGGGGGAACACTGAAGCTTTCTTT
CASGLYFGRAGGNTEAFF
>TRBJ2-7|NA|NA|TRBV7-9
TGTGCCAGCAGCCCAACATCGGCTCCCTACGAGCAGTACTTC
CASSPTSAPYEQYF
>TRBJ2-7|NA|NA|TRBV15
TGTGCCACCAGCAGCTCGGACGGTAACTACGAGCAGTACTTC
CATSSSDGNYEQYF
>TRBJ2-3|NA|few|TRBV2
TGTGCCAGCGGTGCTCCAGGGCCCACCTTTACAGATACGCAGTATTTT
CASGAPGPTFTDTQYF
>TRBJ1-2|NA|NA|TRBV7-9
TGCGCCAGCAGCCAAGTCCAGGGTCCCCCTGGCTACACCTTC
CASSQVQGPPGYTF
>TRBJ1-1|NA|NA|TRBV19
TGTGCCAGTAGTGACATATACACTGAAGCTTTCTTT
CASSDIYTEAFF
>TRBJ2-5|NA|few|TRBV9
TGTGCCAGCAGCGGGTCGTTCTACCAAGAGACCCAGTACTTC
CASSGSFYQETQYF
>TRBJ1-5|NA|few|TRBV2
TGTGCCAGCACAGTCGACACGTCCGACAATCAGCCCCAGCATTTT
CASTVDTSDNQPQHF
>TRBJ2-3|NA|many|TRBV3-1
TGTGCCAGCAGCCAAGAGGGCAGCACAGATACGCAGTATTTT
CASSQEGSTDTQYF
>TRBJ2-2|NA|NA|TRBV25-1
TGTGCCAGCAGTGACAGGCTTTCGAACACCGGGGAGCTGTTTTTT
CASSDRLSNTGELFF
>TRBJ2-3|TRBD2|many|TRBV10-3
TGTGCCACCTGGACTAGCGGGAGTAGACGGGACACAGATACGCAGTATTTT
CATWTSGSRRDTDTQYF
>TRBJ2-3|NA|many|TRBV28
TGTGCCAGCAGCCCCCCCGACAGGCTCACAGATACGCAGTATTTT
CASSPPDRLTDTQYF